This T cell receptor (beta chain) derives from a study of cytomegalovirus exposure and HLA in healthy donors (dated by TCRdb to 2016 to 2017). As for the study more broadly: According to an earlier analysis of a few hundred of the donors, some 170 million T cells yielded some 110 million unique TCR beta sequences and approximately 280 Gb of sequence data. Both class I and class II loci were covered by HLA typing, at four-digit resolution. Donor age, sex, ethnicity and CMV serostatus were compiled alongside the repertoire data. Rather than using new phenotypic data, the later analysis identified candidate immune exposures from TCR beta sequences and from how often those sequences occurred across donors. All discovery cohort repertoires had been generated using a single sequencing platform. Along with the approximately 700-subject first cohort, a separate validation cohort of over a hundred different subjects was used. To study patterns of TCR occurrence, a later analysis re-analyzed previously published TCR beta repertoires from several hundred donors and added high-resolution HLA genotyping. The study was designed to test whether signatures of past pathogen exposure could be identified by cataloging public T cell receptors. An early release covering 500 to 750 HLA-typed donors comprised 300 to 350 gigabases of sequencing data and roughly 86 million unique TCR sequences. The number of donors typed differed by locus, with 629-630 for A, B, C, DRB1 and DQB1, roughly 520 for DQA1, 600 to 610 for DPA1, and 472 for DPB1. A later genetic analysis used genome-wide SNP genotypes for about 65% of the roughly 670 donors, treating that subset as a discovery cohort. To predict cytomegalovirus infection status, the study brought together high-throughput TCR immunosequencing, statistical association of individual TCRs with disease status, and machine learning. Using immunosequencing, the study profiled T cell repertoires from roughly 650 subjects and related those repertoires to cytomegalovirus serostatus. Among a few hundred genotyped donors of the cohort, an average of roughly 240,000 unique TCR beta nucleotide sequences were sequenced per donor, roughly 20% of them non-productive. Of the approximately 400 genotyped donors, approximately 82% fell in the genetic ancestry cluster associated with self-reported Caucasian donors. An earlier analysis of more than 450 of the donors used high-throughput TCR beta sequencing to judge whether each TCR beta V gene segment behaved as functional or pseudogenic. Roughly five DR-DQ haplotypes were treated as single units for association and clustering because of strong linkage in the cohort.

Paper-wide results and their limitations: For the cohort, immune exposure information was limited to CMV serostatus. Because HLA typing was unavailable for some donors at each locus, only the typed subset was used in association tests. When HLA alleles, especially DR and DQ, strongly co-occurred, TCR associations were difficult to assign to individual alleles. Presence/absence analyses assumed roughly uniform sequencing depth across donors, an assumption that may not hold. The authors suggested that the approach could potentially be generalized to other disease states and immunological phenotypes. In a later genetic analysis, a missense DCLRE1C variant was associated with V-gene and J-gene trimming of TCR beta chains, and the association was replicated in an independent cohort. The classifier was reported to diagnose cytomegalovirus status with high specificity and sensitivity in both the original cohort and the validation cohort. An earlier analysis of approximately 600 of the donors showed that most TCR beta V segments appeared in productive rearrangements either about 90% or about 30% of the time, which broadly matched IMGT annotations. According to a later analysis, most CMV-associated TCR beta chains appeared to be HLA-restricted, and the HLA associations seemed to be driven largely by CMV exposure. In a later analysis, several top co-occurrence clusters were reported to appear linked to parvovirus B19, influenza, CMV and Epstein-Barr virus. While some public TCRs were present in many individuals, most TCR sequences turned up only very rarely across donors. A later genetic analysis reported fewer N-insertions in productive TCRs among donors in an Asian-associated ancestry cluster than the 666-donor mean. In a later analysis, HLA-associated TCR beta chains were found to be more clonally expanded and to have lower generation probabilities than equally common non-associated chains. Linkage disequilibrium might explain the correlated functional status among segregating V segments, but an unknown experimental factor could not be ruled out. In a later analysis, 15,000 to 20,000 TCR beta sequences were associated with specific HLA alleles at a false discovery rate of 0.05. The cohort was sequenced for TCR beta chains only, and without alpha or paired-chain data the features that could be detected were limited. Because counts were too low, about 18 rarely observed V segments, including chromosome 9 orphons, were left out of the earlier analysis of 500 to 650 of the donors. Because the 87-base-pair reads could not distinguish some IMGT-functional V segments, including TRBV6-2 and TRBV6-3, those segments were excluded. A further reported finding was that TCR beta sequences accurately predicted the HLA-A and HLA-B alleles for most subjects in the first cohort. According to a later analysis, TCR association rates differed among HLA loci, with DRB1 alleles showing the most associated TCRs and HLA-C alleles showing the fewest. In vitro tests confirmed that three of the cytomegalovirus-associated TCR beta chains recognize cytomegalovirus antigens. In the study, 150 to 200 TCR beta chains were listed as associated with cytomegalovirus. The sequencing pipeline was judged likely to have produced a cluster of highly shared sequence variants as a technical artifact.

The library was made by the immunoSEQ multiplex PCR assay. For the multiplex PCR, a mixture combining 60 forward primers for TCR Vbeta segments and 13 reverse primers for TCR Jbeta segments was used. The CDR3 region of rearranged TCR beta genes was amplified from genomic DNA by a multiplex PCR assay. The Illumina HiSeq System was used to sequence the amplified TCR beta libraries as 87-base-pair reads. In the paper's pipeline: In a later analysis, approximately 74 million unique TCR beta chains were counted across the 500 to 700 repertoires, and approximately 9.9 million of these chains were shared by at least two donors. A nearest-neighbor algorithm error-corrected the raw reads and collapsed the reads into unique sequences, merging closely related sequences to remove PCR and sequencing errors. To assign V, D and J gene segments, CDR3 sequences were aligned to IMGT reference sequences. For a sequence to be retained, a match of at least six nucleotides was required to both a V gene segment and a J gene segment. A rearrangement counted as productive if the CDR3 had no stop codons and remained in frame with V and J, and every other rearrangement counted as non-productive. Following IMGT convention, CDR3 was defined as the stretch from the second conserved V-encoded cysteine up to the conserved J-encoded phenylalanine. The earlier analysis of fewer than 700 of the donors excluded sequences that lacked an unambiguous match to a single V gene segment. In an earlier analysis of several hundred of the donors, V segments were called functional above 56.7% productive rearrangements and were called segregating when the between-donor standard deviation exceeded 5%. To diagnose cytomegalovirus status from the catalog of TCR beta chain sequences, a statistical classification framework was built. A later analysis assigned V and J genes by comparing TCR nucleotide sequences with IMGT/GENE-DB human TR gene sequences. The TCRdist pipeline was used in a later analysis to assign CDR3 sequences and most-parsimonious VDJ recombination scenarios. A later analysis defined each TCR beta chain by its CDR3 amino acid sequence plus V-gene family, and excluded reads lacking a unique V-gene family. As a way to deal with suspected cross-contamination and a sequencing artifact, a later analysis dropped 450 to 700 nucleotide sequences that were highly shared and had low generation probability. For each public chain, a later analysis derived a clonal expansion index from normalized ranks of inferred template counts within each repertoire. A later analysis computed generation probabilities with a VDJ recombination model fitted to out-of-frame rearrangements, and checked the results against IGoR. In a later analysis, hypergeometric tests were used to score TCR-TCR, TCR-HLA and TCR-CMV co-occurrence, with a repertoire-size bias correction applied to TCR pairs. To estimate false discovery rates, a later analysis permuted the HLA or CMV assignments 20 times. A later analysis grouped co-occurring TCRs with DBSCAN, adding TCRdist sequence similarity when clustering within HLA-allele-positive subsets. Repertoires with fewer than 30,000 or more than 120,000 public chains were left out of co-occurrence clustering, as were a few repertoires with anomalous nucleotide sharing. In TCRdb, the immuneACCESS table is reduced to in-frame sequences with V and J assigned. These tables do not hold every clone; where another copy was compared, an unresolved V gene accounts for under half, and the others remain unexplained. V and J calls and clone size follow that table, whereas D and trimming were derived from the DNA. The sample table records some 190,000 clones; 85% of these occur just once. In total, the top ten clones hold 1% of the sample.

The table lists this clone with a few counts. Its antigen is currently not known. No base qualities exist here, and no much larger clone lies one base off it. In total, 630 or so healthy bone marrow donors made up the cohort. At the time of sampling, all cohort members were nominally healthy, though unrecorded immune exposures were likely present. The donor was CMV seronegative and was included in the group of a few hundred seronegative cohort members. A peripheral blood sample was provided by each donor, and peripheral blood mononuclear cells were used for TCR beta sequencing. Genomic DNA extraction from the blood cell samples was performed with the Qiagen DNeasy Blood Extraction Kit. Trimming removed 2 bases from V and 4 bases from J, leaving 17 bases between the germline ends. The CDR3 numbers 17 residues from cysteine through phenylalanine. The entry retains the CDR3 DNA only, 51 bases that are in frame from base 1. CDR1 and CDR2, looked up from the germline V gene, are MNHNS and SASEGT.

The V and J segments used are TRBV6-1 and TRBJ1-4; TRBD1 is perhaps the D gene, given 6 matching bases. Sample: PBMCs. This TCR was sampled from a boy aged 2-15 years in good health and CMV-seronegative. The CDR3 here reads CASSESRFGQNNEKLFF. The DNA reads TGTGCCAGCAGTGAAAGTCGTTTCGGACAGAATAATGAAAAACTGTTTTTT.